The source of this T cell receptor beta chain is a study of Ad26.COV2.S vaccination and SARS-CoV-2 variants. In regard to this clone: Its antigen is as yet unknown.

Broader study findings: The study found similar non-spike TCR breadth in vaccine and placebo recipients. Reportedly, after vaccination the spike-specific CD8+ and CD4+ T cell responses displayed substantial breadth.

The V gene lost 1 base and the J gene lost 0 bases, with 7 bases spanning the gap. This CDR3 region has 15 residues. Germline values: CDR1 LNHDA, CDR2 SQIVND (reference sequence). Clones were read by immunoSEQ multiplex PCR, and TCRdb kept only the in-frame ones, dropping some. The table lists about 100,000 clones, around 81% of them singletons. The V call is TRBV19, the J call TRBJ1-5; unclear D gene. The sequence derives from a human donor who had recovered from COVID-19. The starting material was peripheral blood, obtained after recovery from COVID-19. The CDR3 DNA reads TGTGCCAGTAGTATAGGGGATTATAGCAATCAGCCCCAGCATTTT. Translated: CASSIGDYSNQPQHF. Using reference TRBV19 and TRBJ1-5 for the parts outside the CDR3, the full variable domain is DGGITQSPKYLFRKEGQNVTLSCEQNLNHDAMYWYRQDPGQGLRLIYYSQIVNDFQKGDIAEGYSVSREKKESFPLTVTSAQKNPTAFYLCASSIGDYSNQPQHFGDGTRLSIL.